This TCR beta chain was captured in a study of identical twins. The germline gives CDR1 MDHEN, CDR2 SYDVKM. The CDR3 extends over 10 amino acids. Between the trimmed V and J ends, which lost 8 bases and 7 bases, there was a span of 5 bases. Study results and limitations: Insertions were fewer in abundant cord blood beta clonotypes, whereas memory repertoires showed none of this pattern. Invariant T cells like MAIT and iNKT could partly confound the zero-insertion analyses.

Note on this clonotype: Its specificity is unknown.

TCRdb reprocessed the 5' RACE reads via MiXCR and lists one record per CDR3 protein. The profile shows fewer than 900,000 distinct CDR3 sequences, 15% to 20% of them singletons. Another study also made use of these data, one on T cells expressing NK-cell markers. That paper states: The authors sequenced eight donors, of whom seven were HCMV-seropositive and one was seronegative.

The sequence was collected from a woman aged 18-29 years in good health. The chain uses TRBV28 and TRBJ2-2; D gene uncertain. Sequencing was carried out using PBMCs. The CDR3 spells CASHGGELFF. CDR3 nucleotide sequence: TGTGCCAGCCATGGCGGGGAGCTGTTTTTT.